These 26 T cell receptor beta chains were sequenced from one sample in a study of OX40 agonist ivuxolimab in advanced cancers. This table comes from immunoSEQ multiplex PCR, and its TCRdb copy is limited to in-frame clones, with some not included. This sample has 65,000 to 95,000 clones, with roughly nine tenths found just once. This specimen consisted of CD4+ or CD8+ T cells sorted from blood, obtained in a trial of the OX40 agonist ivuxolimab. The receptors derive from an adult with an advanced solid tumor such as melanoma, head and neck, liver or kidney cancer.

The DNA for the CDR3 is TGCAGCGTTGCCCAAGAGACCCAGTACTTC. It encodes CSVAQETQYF. The genes are TRBV29-1 and TRBJ2-5; D gene ambiguous. Germline CDR1 and CDR2: SQVTM and ANQGSEA. The ends were cut back, 4 bases at V and 1 base at J, with 1 base in the middle. The CDR3 has 10 residues.

The gene calls are TRBV2 and TRBJ2-1; D ambiguous. The length of the CDR3 is 15 residues. V lost 1 base and J 4 bases, leaving 11 bases between the germline ends. In germline, CDR1 is SNHLY, CDR2 FYNNEI. Here the CDR3 DNA reads TGTGCCAGCAGTGAAGTGCTCCCCTCTTACAATGAGCAGTTCTTC. It codes for CASSEVLPSYNEQFF. The full variable domain, its missing parts supplied by reference TRBV2 and TRBJ2-1, is EPEVTQTPSHQVTQMGQEVILRCVPISNHLYFYWYRQILGQKVEFLVSFYNNEISEKSEIFDDQFSVERPDGSNFTLKIRSTKLEDSAMYFCASSEVLPSYNEQFFGPGTRLTVL.

The chain couples TRBV5-1 to TRBJ2-1; TRBD2 matches 9 bases. V was pared by 0 bases and J by 10 bases, with 8 bases of the junction left unmatched. The CDR3 loop spans 15 amino acids. Germline V gives CDR1 SGHRS, CDR2 YFSETQ. The CDR3 DNA sequence: TGCGCCAGCAGCTTGGGGGGCGGGAGGGCCAGGGAGCAGTTCTTC. Residues: CASSLGGGRAREQFF.

The V gene is TRBV6-1, the J gene TRBJ1-4; D call uncertain. CDR1 and CDR2 from the germline V gene are MNHNS and SASEGT. The CDR3 is 15 residues long. V was trimmed by 5 bases and J by 0 bases, leaving 10 bases between them. CDR3 amino acids: CASSPRWATNEKLFF. The CDR3 nucleotides read TGTGCCAGCAGTCCCCGTTGGGCAACTAATGAAAAACTGTTTTTT.

This clone was found once. The J gene is TRBJ2-1, the V gene TRBV5-1; 10 bases match TRBD2. The CDR3 loop spans 16 amino acids. After removal of 3 bases from V and 1 base from J, the junction contained 4 bases not matched to a gene. CDR1 is SGHRS and CDR2 is YFSETQ in the germline V gene. The CDR3 sequence is CASSSLAGESYNEQFF. Here the CDR3 DNA reads TGCGCCAGCAGCTCCCTAGCGGGAGAATCCTACAATGAGCAGTTCTTC.

The chain recombines TRBV4-1 with TRBJ2-2, with 8 bases identical to TRBD1. There are 17 residues in the CDR3. V was pared by 0 bases and J by 3 bases, with 6 bases of the junction left unmatched. In germline, CDR1 is MGHRA, CDR2 YSYEKL. The CDR3 nucleotides read TGCGCCAGCAGCCAAGAGGGCGGACAGGGTTACACCGGGGAGCTGTTTTTT. Protein sequence: CASSQEGGQGYTGELFF.

The genes are TRBV19 and TRBJ1-4; 10 nucleotides align to TRBD1. This CDR3 spans 15 amino acids. Germline lookup yields CDR1 LNHDA and CDR2 SQIVND (reference sequence). V was pared by 5 bases and J by 11 bases, with 11 bases of the junction left unmatched. The CDR3 region is CASSAWDRGFGKLFF. CDR3 nucleotide sequence: TGTGCCAGTAGTGCCTGGGACAGGGGCTTCGGGAAACTGTTTTTT.

V is TRBV5-1 and J is TRBJ2-5; D is perhaps TRBD1 (6 bases). Trimming stripped 2 bases from V and 4 bases from J, with 15 bases between. The CDR3 covers 15 residues. Germline CDR1 and CDR2: SGHRS and YFSETQ. CDR3 in DNA: TGCGCCAGCAGCTTAAACAGGGTGGGTTCAGAGACCCAGTACTTC. Protein: CASSLNRVGSETQYF. The entire variable domain, with the rest obtained from reference TRBV5-1 and TRBJ2-5, is as follows: KAGVTQTPRYLIKTRGQQVTLSCSPISGHRSVSWYQQTPGQGLQFLFEYFSETQRNKGNFPGRFSGRQFSNSRSEMNVSTLELGDSALYLCASSLNRVGSETQYFGPGTRLLVL.

The chain combines TRBV29-1 with TRBJ1-2; no reliable D call. V was clipped by 1 base and J by 5 bases, with 5 bases between them. CDR3 length: 11 amino acids. Germline CDR1 and CDR2: SQVTM and ANQGSEA. The CDR3 bases are TGCAGCGTTGAAGGGACTTATGGCTACACCTTC. Residues: CSVEGTYGYTF.

This chain connects TRBV5-1 to TRBJ2-7; 9 positions match TRBD1. Germline CDR1 reads SGHRS; CDR2 reads YFSETQ. Losses at the gene ends were 6 bases for V and 5 bases for J; bases not matched to a gene: 9. This CDR3 region has 14 residues. CDR3 protein: CASTPTGGSDEQYF. DNA for the CDR3: TGCGCCAGCACCCCTACAGGGGGCAGCGACGAGCAGTACTTC.

The chain carries TRBV28 and TRBJ2-7, with 12 bases identical to TRBD1. The germline V gene encodes CDR1 MDHEN and CDR2 SYDVKM. There are 16 residues in the CDR3. The junction had 13 bases not matched to a gene; V was cut back by 6 bases and J by 7 bases. The CDR3, as DNA: TGTGCCAGCAGCAGGACCCCGGGACAGGGGGCGCGGGAGCAGTACTTC. Its translation: CASSRTPGQGAREQYF.

The chain combines TRBV7-3 with TRBJ2-3, with a possible D match to TRBD2 (5 bases). Deletions cut 4 bases from V and 2 bases from J, with 13 bases between. Germline V gene sequence: CDR1 SGHTA, CDR2 FQGTGA. The CDR3 length is 15 residues. CDR3 coding DNA: TGTGCCAGCAGCTCCTGGGGAGCGTACACAGATACGCAGTATTTT. Protein: CASSSWGAYTDTQYF.

The rearrangement uses TRBV13 and TRBJ2-2; no clear D gene. The germline V and J ends were trimmed by 2 bases and 4 bases, with 8 bases remaining between them. Germline V gives CDR1 PRHDT, CDR2 FYEKMQ (reference sequence). The CDR3 runs to 14 residues. CDR3: CASSLYLSTGELFF. The DNA for the CDR3 is TGTGCCAGCAGCTTATATCTCTCCACCGGGGAGCTGTTTTTT.

This clone was seen a handful of times. The chain carries TRBV7-9 and TRBJ2-7; D gene unclear. This CDR3 has 12 residues. Trimming removed 4 bases at V and 3 bases at J, with 7 bases between. CDR1 is SEHNR, CDR2 FQNEAQ, per germline (reference sequence). The chain's CDR3 is CASSSQGYEQYF. For the CDR3, the DNA is TGTGCCAGCAGCTCCCAAGGCTACGAGCAGTACTTC.

The gene calls are TRBV28 and TRBJ2-3, with D possibly matching TRBD1 (6 bases). Germline V gives CDR1 MDHEN, CDR2 SYDVKM. V lost 5 bases and J lost 6, with 12 bases in between. CDR3 length: 13 residues. CDR3 bases: TGTGCCAGCAGTCAGACAGGTTTGGATACGCAGTATTTT. Translating it yields CASSQTGLDTQYF.

The chain carries TRBV7-9 and TRBJ2-1; a possible D gene is TRBD2 (6 bases). Germline loops: CDR1 SEHNR, CDR2 FQNEAQ (reference sequence). CDR3 length equals 15 residues. The germline V and J ends were trimmed by 4 bases and 6 bases, with 16 bases remaining between them. This chain's CDR3 is CASSYERVGGNEQFF. The CDR3, as DNA: TGTGCCAGCAGCTATGAGCGGGTCGGCGGCAATGAGCAGTTCTTC.

J is TRBJ1-3 and V is TRBV18, with D perhaps TRBD1 (5 bases). V was trimmed by 6 bases and J by 0 bases, leaving 15 bases between them. Germline CDR1 reads KGHSH; CDR2 reads LQKENI. There are 16 residues in the CDR3. The CDR3 DNA sequence: TGTGCCAGCTCCCAAGCGAGGGGAGACTCTGGAAACACCATATATTTT. Translation gives CASSQARGDSGNTIYF.

This sequence joins TRBV7-2 and TRBJ2-5; D remains unclear. The CDR3 runs 16 residues. CDR1 and CDR2 (germline): SGHTA, FQGNSA. V dropped 4 bases and J dropped 5 bases, with 20 bases sitting between them. In DNA, the CDR3 is TGTGCCAGCAGCTCAGAGAACAGCTTCAATGGGGAGACCCAGTACTTC. Protein sequence: CASSSENSFNGETQYF. The full variable domain, with the rest looked up from reference TRBV7-2 and TRBJ2-5, is GAGVSQSPSNKVTEKGKDVELRCDPISGHTALYWYRQSLGQGLEFLIYFQGNSAPDKSGLPSDRFSAERTGGSVSTLTIQRTQQEDSAVYLCASSSENSFNGETQYFGPGTRLLVL.

The table lists this clone with a count of one. DNA for the CDR3: TGCGCCAGCAGCTTGAATCGGGGGAGCTCTGGAAACACCATATATTTT. It translates to CASSLNRGSSGNTIYF. The chain combines TRBV5-1 with TRBJ1-3; possible D gene TRBD1, 5 bases. Looked up from germline, CDR1 is SGHRS and CDR2 is YFSETQ. Trimming took 1 base from V and 0 from J, leaving 11 bases between them. CDR3 size: 16 residues.

The gene calls are TRBV5-4 and TRBJ2-3; 13 positions match TRBD2. After removal of 5 bases from V and 7 bases from J, the junction contained 4 bases not matched to a gene. The germline gives CDR1 SGHNT, CDR2 YYREEE (reference sequence). The CDR3 has 14 amino acids. CDR3 in amino acids: CASSTSGGANTQYF. In DNA form, the CDR3 reads TGTGCCAGCAGTACTAGCGGGGGGGCGAATACGCAGTATTTT.

The genes are TRBV15 and TRBJ1-2; 12 nucleotides line up with TRBD1. V shed 1 base and J 7 bases; nucleotides not matched to a gene: 7. The CDR3 runs to 16 residues. The germline V gene encodes CDR1 LNHNV and CDR2 YYDKDF (reference sequence). This chain's CDR3 is CATSRGDRGRQSGYTF. CDR3 nucleotides: TGTGCCACCAGCAGAGGGGACAGGGGGCGTCAGTCTGGCTACACCTTC.

The gene calls are TRBV5-1 and TRBJ2-5; D unclear. Trimming shortened V by 0 bases and J by 5 bases, and 11 bases separated the two germline ends. Germline assignment: CDR1 SGHRS and CDR2 YFSETQ. This CDR3 contains 14 residues. This CDR3 reads CASSLEVRTETQYF. CDR3 sequence (DNA): TGCGCCAGCAGCTTGGAGGTGAGAACGGAGACCCAGTACTTC.

The rearrangement uses TRBV11-2 and TRBJ2-7; possibly TRBD2 for D (7 bases). V lost 3 bases, J lost 2 bases, and 11 bases lay in between. CDR1 and CDR2 from the germline V gene are SGHAT and FQNNGV. The CDR3 extends over 14 amino acids. CDR3 DNA sequence: TGTGCCAGCAGCTTGTCGCGGGGGCCCTACGAGCAGTACTTC. Protein product: CASSLSRGPYEQYF. Drawing the rest from reference TRBV11-2 and TRBJ2-7, the complete variable domain is EAGVAQSPRYKIIEKRQSVAFWCNPISGHATLYWYQQILGQGPKLLIQFQNNGVVDDSQLPKDRFSAERLKGVDSTLKIQPAKLEDSAVYLCASSLSRGPYEQYFGPGTRLTVT.

This clone was observed a few times. This rearrangement joins TRBV29-1 to TRBJ2-7; 10 bases match TRBD1. J lost 5 bases, V lost 7 bases, and 23 bases had no gene match. This CDR3 has 18 amino acids. Germline CDR1 is SQVTM and CDR2 is ANQGSEA. The CDR3, as DNA: TGCAGCGGTACCTTCCGGGACAGGGGACCTTATACCCCCGACGAGCAGTACTTC. It is translated as CSGTFRDRGPYTPDEQYF.

The V call is TRBV9, the J call TRBJ2-7, with D tentatively TRBD2 (6 bases). The CDR3 has 12 amino acids. V lost 4 bases to trimming and J lost 5 bases, with 10 bases between them. CDR1 and CDR2 (germline): SGDLS, YYNGEE. In DNA, the CDR3 is TGTGCCAGCAGCCCGACTAGGGACGAGCAGTACTTC. Translated, it gives CASSPTRDEQYF.

The CDR3 DNA sequence: TGTGCCAGCAGCGTACGCTCCAACACAGATACGCAGTATTTT. Protein: CASSVRSNTDTQYF. The chain has TRBV9 and TRBJ2-3, with D uncertain. Germline V gene lookup returns CDR1 SGDLS and CDR2 YYNGEE. This CDR3 spans 14 amino acids. V shed 1 base and J shed 2 bases, with 8 bases lying between them.